The source of this T cell receptor beta chain is a study of T cells in Graves' hyperthyroidism and ophthalmopathy. RNA transcripts were the template for amplifying TCR beta CDR3 regions. HTBI primers drove first-round RT-PCR of the TCR CDR3. TCRdb processed the multiplex PCR reads anew with MiXCR; each CDR3 protein has one entry. Of nearly 750,000 distinct CDR3 sequences listed, 30% to 40% were seen once; the top ten hold roughly 31%. Whole-study results and caveats: The blood repertoire included most of the expanded thyroid clonotypes above 0.001.

Pregnant or lactating patients were excluded, as were those with uncontrolled infection or other autoimmune disease. This CDR3 contains 13 residues. V lost 2 bases, J lost 5 bases, and 7 bases lay in between. Germline assignment: CDR1 SNHLY and CDR2 FYNNEI. For this clonotype: The antigen remains unidentified.

This clonotype was obtained from a woman in her thirties or forties with Graves' hyperthyroidism. The sample consisted of blood. The J gene is TRBJ1-5, the V gene TRBV2; no firm D call. CDR3 bases: TGTGCCAGCAGTGAACTGGGAGATCAGCCCCAGCATTTT. Amino acids: CASSELGDQPQHF. The full variable domain, in which reference TRBV2 and TRBJ1-5 provide the parts outside the CDR3, is EPEVTQTPSHQVTQMGQEVILRCVPISNHLYFYWYRQILGQKVEFLVSFYNNEISEKSEIFDDQFSVERPDGSNFTLKIRSTKLEDSAMYFCASSELGDQPQHFGDGTRLSIL.